One and the same sample provided the 4 T cell receptor beta chains below, sequenced in a study of T cells in Graves' hyperthyroidism and ophthalmopathy. Researchers amplified the TCR beta CDR3 regions from RNA transcripts. First-round RT-PCR targeting the TCR CDR3 was performed with the HTBI primer set. One entry per CDR3 protein, called by TCRdb with MiXCR from the multiplex PCR reads. This sample has some 340,000 distinct CDR3 sequences, with roughly an eighth found just once. Sample: blood. The receptors here all came from a woman between 40 and 55 years old with Graves' ophthalmopathy.

This clonotype came up a few times. The chain couples TRBV5-5 to TRBJ2-2, with a possible D match to TRBD2 (6 bases). V shed 4 bases and J shed 6 bases, with 16 bases lying between them. This CDR3 region has 15 residues. CDR1 SGHKS and CDR2 YYEKEE come from the germline V gene (reference sequence). The CDR3 DNA follows: TGTGCCAGCAGCAGATGGGGGTCGGGGGCCGGGGAGCTGTTTTTT. Translating it yields CASSRWGSGAGELFF.

This clonotype was seen many times. The chain couples TRBV11-2 to TRBJ1-1; D is unresolved. Trimming stripped 1 base from V and 4 bases from J, with 16 bases between. Germline loops: CDR1 SGHAT, CDR2 FQNNGV. The CDR3 extends over 16 amino acids. This CDR3 reads CASSLGYRSSFTEAFF. In DNA form, the CDR3 reads TGTGCCAGCAGCTTAGGATACCGAAGCAGTTTCACTGAAGCTTTCTTT.

This rearrangement joins TRBV30 to TRBJ2-7, with D unresolved. V shed 3 bases and J shed 8 bases, with 14 bases lying between them. The CDR3 sequence is 12 residues long. From germline, CDR1 is GTSNPN and CDR2 SVGIG (reference sequence). CDR3 region: CAWSERTPKQYF. In DNA form, the CDR3 reads TGTGCCTGGAGCGAAAGAACTCCAAAGCAGTACTTC. The entire variable domain, with the rest obtained from reference TRBV30 and TRBJ2-7, is as follows: SQTIHQWPATLVQPVGSPLSLECTVEGTSNPNLYWYRQAAGRGLQLLFYSVGIGQISSEVPQNLSASRPQDRQFILSSKKLLLSDSGFYLCAWSERTPKQYFGPGTRLTVT.

This clonotype was found many times. This chain uses TRBV7-9 with TRBJ2-2; no clear D. Germline CDR1 and CDR2: SEHNR and FQNEAQ (reference sequence). This CDR3 region has 13 residues. With 3 bases removed from V and 6 bases from J, the gap between germline ends came to 8 bases. CDR3 amino acids: CASSLMGAGELFF. CDR3 in DNA: TGTGCCAGCAGCTTGATGGGCGCCGGGGAGCTGTTTTTT.